Shown below are 20 T cell receptor beta chains from a single sample sequenced in a study of memory CD4+ T cells and cytomegalovirus serostatus. The sort gate was single viable CD3+CD4+CD8-CD45RO+ cells for memory CD4+ T cells. Here immunoSEQ multiplex PCR was the method, and the copy in TCRdb shows in-frame clones only, minus some. The data show 55,000 to 65,000 clones, more than 65% seen once. The sample consisted of memory CD4+ T cells from blood. Every receptor here comes from an adult in good health and CMV-seronegative. Some clones in this sample may be carry-over from other donors' samples.

CDR3 loop: CASSPSSGLNNEQFF. The CDR3 coding sequence is TGTGCCAGCTCACCCTCTAGCGGGTTAAACAATGAGCAGTTCTTC. This rearrangement joins TRBV18 to TRBJ2-1; 8 positions match TRBD2. This CDR3 contains 15 residues. J gave up 5 bases and V 3 bases, and 6 bases lay outside the gene matches. The germline gives CDR1 KGHSH, CDR2 LQKENI.

The chain employs TRBV11-3 and TRBJ2-5, with D possibly matching TRBD2 (7 bases). V lost 1 base to trimming and J lost 5 bases, with 14 bases between them. The germline V gene has CDR1 SGHNT and CDR2 YENEEA. The CDR3 runs to 15 residues. CDR3 bases: TGTGCCAGCAGCTTAGCCGGGGGGCGACGGGAGACCCAGTACTTC. It encodes CASSLAGGRRETQYF.

The chain employs TRBV28 and TRBJ1-6, with 11 nucleotides matching TRBD1. Germline V gives CDR1 MDHEN, CDR2 SYDVKM. The V segment lost 6 bases and the J segment 13 bases; nucleotides outside the gene matches: 5. CDR3 length equals 13 residues. The CDR3 protein is CASRGGQGGPLHF. CDR3 nucleotide sequence: TGTGCCAGCAGGGGGGGACAGGGGGGCCCCCTCCACTTT.

The table lists this clone with a count of one. The J gene is TRBJ2-7, the V gene TRBV7-2; 10 positions agree with TRBD2. The CDR3 covers 15 residues. Germline assignment: CDR1 SGHTA and CDR2 FQGNSA. V dropped 1 base and J dropped 4; count of bases not matched to a gene: 4. As DNA, the CDR3 is TGTGCCAGCAGCTTAGGTCCAGCGGGAGGGTACGAGCAGTACTTC. Encoded protein: CASSLGPAGGYEQYF.

V is TRBV5-1 and J is TRBJ2-3; tentative D call: TRBD2 (5 bases). This CDR3 is 14 amino acids long. The germline V and J ends were trimmed by 4 bases and 4 bases, with 13 bases remaining between them. Germline assignment: CDR1 SGHRS and CDR2 YFSETQ. In nucleotides, the CDR3 is TGCGCCAGCAGCCTCCTCGAGGGCTCAGATACGCAGTATTTT. Its translation is CASSLLEGSDTQYF.

This chain joins TRBV12-2 and TRBJ2-5; no DNA check was done on the table's D call, TRBD2. TRBV12-2 has pseudogene status. The CDR3 loop spans 15 amino acids. The CDR3 DNA is TGTGCAAGTCGCTTATGTTTAGCGCGACAAGAGACCCAGTACTTC. This gives the protein CASRLCLARQETQYF.

The chain couples TRBV30 to TRBJ1-1; no clear D gene. V was shortened by 4 bases and J by 2 bases, with 14 bases between the two germline ends. The germline V gene has CDR1 GTSNPN and CDR2 SVGIG (reference sequence). This CDR3 has 14 amino acids. The chain's CDR3 is CAWTVGNSNTEAFF. CDR3 DNA sequence: TGTGCCTGGACCGTGGGGAATAGTAACACTGAAGCTTTCTTT. The full variable domain, with the rest looked up from reference TRBV30 and TRBJ1-1, is SQTIHQWPATLVQPVGSPLSLECTVEGTSNPNLYWYRQAAGRGLQLLFYSVGIGQISSEVPQNLSASRPQDRQFILSSKKLLLSDSGFYLCAWTVGNSNTEAFFGQGTRLTVV.

The genes are TRBV5-1 and TRBJ2-7; TRBD2 matches 12 bases. The germline CDR1 and CDR2 sequences are SGHRS and YFSETQ. This CDR3 has 13 residues. Trimming at V came to 6 bases and at J to 4 bases, leaving 2 bases not matched to a gene. In DNA, the CDR3 is TGCGCCAGCACTAGCGGGAGGGGGTACGAGCAGTACTTC. This encodes CASTSGRGYEQYF.

The chain combines TRBV2 with TRBJ1-6; no definite D call. This CDR3 has 14 amino acids. V lost 5 bases, J lost 7 bases, and 12 bases lay in between. The germline CDR1 and CDR2 sequences are SNHLY and FYNNEI. The CDR3 reads CASSPRTNNSPLHF. The CDR3 DNA reads TGTGCCAGCAGTCCCCGGACGAACAATTCACCCCTCCACTTT. Complete variable domain (other parts from reference TRBV2 and TRBJ1-6): EPEVTQTPSHQVTQMGQEVILRCVPISNHLYFYWYRQILGQKVEFLVSFYNNEISEKSEIFDDQFSVERPDGSNFTLKIRSTKLEDSAMYFCASSPRTNNSPLHFGNGTRLTVT.

The genes are TRBV27 and TRBJ1-2; 7 positions match TRBD1. The CDR3 consists of 12 residues. J was trimmed by 7 bases and V by 5 bases; bases with no gene match: 4. CDR1 and CDR2 (germline): MNHEY, SMNVEV (reference sequence). The DNA of the CDR3 is TGTGCCAGCAGTCGAGGGGGCCTTGGCTACACCTTC. Its protein product is CASSRGGLGYTF.

A word on this clone: Other DNA sequences from this sample encode an identical CDR3 as well. The chain joins TRBV28 to TRBJ1-2; D not certain. V gave up 2 bases and J gave up 4 bases, with 5 bases separating them. Per germline, CDR1 MDHEN and CDR2 SYDVKM. The CDR3 is 12 amino acids. CDR3 amino acids: CASSLTVYGYTF. The CDR3 bases are TGTGCCAGCAGTTTAACCGTCTATGGCTACACCTTC.

The CDR3 reads CASSADTSRGDEQYF. DNA of the CDR3: TGTGCCAGCAGTGCTGACACTAGTCGGGGGGACGAGCAGTACTTC. V gene TRBV6-1 combines with J gene TRBJ2-7; 7 nucleotides align to TRBD2. The V gene's germline CDR1 is MNHNS and CDR2 SASEGT. This CDR3 spans 15 amino acids. V was pared by 4 bases and J by 5 bases, with 11 bases of the junction left unmatched.

This clone appeared a single time. The V and J genes are TRBV5-1 and TRBJ2-7, with a possible D match to TRBD2 (7 bases). Germline V gene lookup returns CDR1 SGHRS and CDR2 YFSETQ. The CDR3 runs 15 residues. V lost 7 bases to trimming and J lost 6 bases, with 23 bases between them. DNA for the CDR3: TGCGCCAGCGGTATCAACCGGGAGGCAGGGGCCGAGCAGTACTTC. The encoded protein is CASGINREAGAEQYF.

Comments on this clone: In the same sample, other DNA sequences code for this CDR3. The chain uses TRBV4-2 and TRBJ2-7; TRBD2 is a possible D gene (5 bases). This CDR3 has 14 residues. The germline CDR1 and CDR2 sequences are LGHNA and YNFKEQ. The V end lost 0 bases, the J end lost 7 bases, and 13 bases lay between the germline ends. This chain's CDR3 is CASSQDILAGEQYF. DNA of the CDR3: TGTGCCAGCAGCCAAGATATCCTAGCTGGAGAGCAGTACTTC.

This clone was seen only once. V usage is TRBV19 and J usage is TRBJ2-5; D remains ambiguous. The CDR3 contains 13 residues. Trimming shortened V by 4 bases and J by 1 base, and 7 bases separated the two germline ends. Germline V gene sequence: CDR1 LNHDA, CDR2 SQIVND (reference sequence). CDR3 loop: CASSRAFQETQYF. The CDR3 DNA is TGTGCCAGTAGTAGAGCCTTCCAAGAGACCCAGTACTTC.

The chain recombines TRBV11-2 with TRBJ2-6; 10 positions match TRBD1. The V segment lost 5 bases and the J segment 0 bases; nucleotides outside the gene matches: 10. Germline V gene data show CDR1 as SGHAT and CDR2 as FQNNGV. This CDR3 has 19 residues. The CDR3 nucleotides are TGTGCCAGCAGCCTCAGAGGGGACAGGGGAGGCTCTGGGGCCAACGTCCTGACTTTC. It encodes CASSLRGDRGGSGANVLTF.

V usage is TRBV28 and J usage is TRBJ1-3, with a possible D match to TRBD1 (5 bases). Looked up from germline, CDR1 is MDHEN and CDR2 is SYDVKM. The CDR3 sequence is 15 residues long. V shed 5 bases and J shed 0 bases, with 11 bases lying between them. The CDR3 DNA is TGTGCCAGCAGTGCCGGGGCCCTCTCTGGAAACACCATATATTTT. Translation: CASSAGALSGNTIYF.

CDR3: CASRAGQFNQPQHF. The DNA of the CDR3 is TGTGCCAGCAGGGCCGGACAGTTCAATCAGCCCCAGCATTTT. This sequence joins TRBV6-1 and TRBJ1-5; possibly TRBD1 for D (6 bases). This CDR3 has 14 residues. Trimming cost V 6 bases and J 3 bases, with 12 bases left between them. Germline CDR1 and CDR2: MNHNS and SASEGT.

The gene calls are TRBV15 and TRBJ2-2, with D perhaps TRBD1 (5 bases). The CDR3 sequence is 14 residues long. Trimming cost V 4 bases and J 4 bases, with 10 bases left between them. Looked up from germline, CDR1 is LNHNV and CDR2 is YYDKDF (reference sequence). CDR3 DNA: TGTGCCACCAGCAATGGGGCCGGCACCGGGGAGCTGTTTTTT. Translating it yields CATSNGAGTGELFF.

The chain is built from TRBV6-5 and TRBJ2-7; TRBD2 might be the D (7 bases). Germline V lookup: CDR1 MNHEY, CDR2 SVGAGI. This CDR3 spans 13 amino acids. The V gene lost 6 bases and the J gene lost 7 bases, with 16 bases spanning the gap. CDR3 DNA: TGTGCCAGCAGCACACAGGGAGGGCGGGAGCAGTACTTC. It yields the protein CASSTQGGREQYF.